These 32 T cell receptor beta chains originate from one sample sequenced in a study of blood T cell repertoires in COVID-19. TCRdb's copy holds only in-frame clones and misses some; the assay was immunoSEQ multiplex PCR. The sample yields tens of thousands of clones, roughly 83% seen once. Material: peripheral blood. The receptors were gathered from a human donor with acute or convalescent COVID-19. The donor label of this sample is uncertain.

This chain links TRBV28 with TRBJ1-5; perhaps TRBD1 as D (6 bases). The germline V gene encodes CDR1 MDHEN and CDR2 SYDVKM. Trimming removed 5 bases at V and 5 bases at J, with 25 bases between. The CDR3 runs to 18 residues. The CDR3 DNA reads TGTGCCAGCAGTCTCTCGACAGGACTAGGCTCAATCGATCAGCCCCAGCATTTT. The encoded protein is CASSLSTGLGSIDQPQHF.

The V call is TRBV6-5, the J call TRBJ2-5; D call uncertain. The CDR3 runs to 15 residues. V gave up 5 bases and J gave up 5 bases, with 18 bases separating them. Looked up from germline, CDR1 is MNHEY and CDR2 is SVGAGI. The CDR3 coding sequence is TGTGCCAGCAGTCCACCACCTGGTAGCCGGGAGACCCAGTACTTC. Translated: CASSPPPGSRETQYF.

The chain is built from TRBV4-2 and TRBJ1-2; a possible D gene is TRBD1 (6 bases). V was cut by 6 bases and J by 5 bases, with 22 bases left in between. Germline assignment: CDR1 LGHNA and CDR2 YNFKEQ. This CDR3 contains 16 residues. The CDR3, as DNA: TGTGCCAGCAGTATGGGGGCAGCCGGGGGGCTATATGGCTACACCTTC. Protein: CASSMGAAGGLYGYTF.

This rearrangement joins TRBV5-1 to TRBJ1-2; 7 nucleotides line up with TRBD1. The V gene end was trimmed by 4 bases and the J gene end by 4 bases; junction bases not matched to a gene: 13. This CDR3 contains 16 residues. CDR1 is SGHRS and CDR2 is YFSETQ in the germline V gene. In DNA, the CDR3 is TGCGCCAGCAGCACTACGATCGGACAGGTTCGCTATGGCTACACCTTC. Its translation is CASSTTIGQVRYGYTF.

Details on this clone: Additional DNA sequences in this sample encode the identical CDR3. The CDR3 is CAIRGGPPGSPLHF. The CDR3 bases are TGTGCCATCAGAGGGGGCCCCCCAGGTTCACCCCTCCACTTT. V gene TRBV10-3 combines with J gene TRBJ1-6, with TRBD1 matching over 7 bases. The CDR3 totals 14 residues. The V gene end was trimmed by 6 bases and the J gene end by 9 bases; junction bases not matched to a gene: 8. The germline V gene has CDR1 ENHRY and CDR2 SYGVKD.

This sequence joins TRBV19 and TRBJ1-5; TRBD1 might be the D (6 bases). Trimming pared 5 bases from V and 4 bases from J, leaving 9 bases between. CDR1 is LNHDA and CDR2 is SQIVND in the germline V gene (reference sequence). The CDR3 is 13 residues long. CDR3 in amino acids: CASSPGVNQPQHF. The CDR3 DNA reads TGTGCCAGTAGTCCAGGGGTGAATCAGCCCCAGCATTTT.

V is TRBV18 and J is TRBJ1-2; D might be TRBD1 (5 bases). V was clipped by 6 bases and J by 4 bases, with 9 bases between them. The CDR3 extends over 12 amino acids. Germline V lookup: CDR1 KGHSH, CDR2 LQKENI. The CDR3 DNA is TGTGCCAGCTCTCGGGACTCCTATGGCTACACCTTC. Translating gives CASSRDSYGYTF.

The rearrangement joins TRBV28 to TRBJ1-5; 7 bases line up with TRBD1. The CDR3 spans 15 residues. The trim removed 5 bases at V and 3 bases at J, leaving 7 bases unmatched. Germline values: CDR1 MDHEN, CDR2 SYDVKM. CDR3 nucleotide sequence: TGTGCCAGCAGTACAGGACAGGTTTACAATCAGCCCCAGCATTTT. Protein product: CASSTGQVYNQPQHF.

The genes are TRBV6-6 and TRBJ1-2; 7 bases line up with TRBD1. Germline CDR1 reads MNHNY; CDR2 reads SVGAGI (reference sequence). CDR3 length: 16 amino acids. J gave up 0 bases and V 6 bases, and 10 bases lay outside the gene matches. The CDR3 sequence: CASRIPTGSANYGYTF. As DNA, the CDR3 is TGTGCCAGCAGAATCCCGACAGGGAGCGCTAACTATGGCTACACCTTC.

This clone was detected only once. CDR3 protein: CASSVGTGLDEQFF. The CDR3 DNA is TGTGCCAGCAGCGTAGGGACAGGTTTGGATGAGCAGTTCTTC. The J gene is TRBJ2-1, the V gene TRBV9; 7 bases fit TRBD1. Losses at the gene ends were 0 bases for V and 8 bases for J; bases not matched to a gene: 5. In germline, CDR1 is SGDLS, CDR2 YYNGEE. There are 14 residues in the CDR3.

This chain joins TRBV28 and TRBJ1-2, with a weak D call TRBD1 (5 bases). Germline V lookup: CDR1 MDHEN, CDR2 SYDVKM. V was clipped by 5 bases and J by 6 bases, with 19 bases between them. The CDR3 sequence is 15 residues long. DNA for the CDR3: TGTGCCAGCAGTGGGGTTTACCTGGCAGGGAATGGCTACACCTTC. The encoded protein is CASSGVYLAGNGYTF.

V gene TRBV4-1 combines with J gene TRBJ1-1, with 10 bases that match TRBD1. V lost 0 bases to trimming and J lost 3 bases; unmatched junction nucleotides: 13. From germline, CDR1 is MGHRA and CDR2 YSYEKL. This CDR3 is built from 19 residues. The CDR3 DNA reads TGCGCCAGCAGCCAAGATGTGAGACAGGGGGCGGGTGGGGACACTGAAGCTTTCTTT. Its translation: CASSQDVRQGAGGDTEAFF.

The rearrangement joins TRBV5-6 to TRBJ2-7; 9 bases are shared with TRBD1. Trimming took 4 bases from V and 9 from J; bases not matched to a gene: 11. This CDR3 contains 14 residues. Germline V gene lookup returns CDR1 SGHDT and CDR2 YYEEEE. CDR3 residues: CASSRGTGPGVQYF. The CDR3 DNA reads as TGTGCCAGCAGCCGGGGGACAGGGCCGGGGGTGCAGTACTTC.

The gene calls are TRBV5-1 and TRBJ1-3, with D unresolved. Trimming left V 4 bases short and J 0 bases short, with 11 bases between. This CDR3 spans 15 amino acids. Germline CDR1 is SGHRS and CDR2 is YFSETQ. CDR3 coding DNA: TGCGCCAGCAGCCCCGACACTGGCTCTGGAAACACCATATATTTT. Protein sequence: CASSPDTGSGNTIYF.

This chain joins TRBV5-1 and TRBJ2-3; 9 positions match TRBD1. This CDR3 comprises 15 residues. CDR1 SGHRS and CDR2 YFSETQ come from the germline V gene. The junction had 6 bases not matched to a gene; V was cut back by 4 bases and J by 3 bases. The CDR3: CASSPLGTGTDTQYF. The CDR3 DNA reads as TGCGCCAGCAGCCCGCTAGGGACAGGGACAGATACGCAGTATTTT.

This clone was detected only once. The chain employs TRBV7-3 and TRBJ2-3; perhaps TRBD1 as D (5 bases). The CDR3 sequence is 14 residues long. Germline CDR1 reads SGHTA; CDR2 reads FQGTGA. The ends were cut back, 3 bases at V and 2 bases at J, with 9 bases in the middle. Here the CDR3 reads CASSFDSLTDTQYF. Written as DNA, the CDR3 is TGTGCCAGCAGCTTCGACAGCCTCACAGATACGCAGTATTTT. Full variable domain (remainder filled in from reference TRBV7-3 and TRBJ2-3): GAGVSQTPSNKVTEKGKYVELRCDPISGHTALYWYRQSLGQGPEFLIYFQGTGAADDSGLPNDRFFAVRPEGSVSTLKIQRTERGDSAVYLCASSFDSLTDTQYFGPGTRLTVL.

The J gene is TRBJ2-3, the V gene TRBV10-3, with TRBD2 matching over 10 bases. This CDR3 is 12 amino acids long. The germline gives CDR1 ENHRY, CDR2 SYGVKD. V dropped 11 bases and J dropped 6; count of bases not matched to a gene: 5. The CDR3 DNA is TGTGCCGTCGAAGCGGGAGGGGATACGCAGTATTTT. The encoded protein is CAVEAGGDTQYF.

The chain couples TRBV30 to TRBJ2-3; TRBD2 matches 7 bases. This CDR3 comprises 14 residues. CDR1 is GTSNPN and CDR2 is SVGIG in the germline V gene (reference sequence). V was pared by 3 bases and J by 2 bases, with 5 bases of the junction left unmatched. CDR3 sequence reads: CAWRSGGVTDTQYF. The CDR3 DNA reads TGTGCCTGGAGGTCGGGGGGAGTCACAGATACGCAGTATTTT.

In its sample, this clone was seen once. The CDR3 DNA reads as TGTGCCAGCAGTCCTGCGGGGACGGTTGAGCAGTTCTTC. Translation: CASSPAGTVEQFF. The chain carries TRBV28 and TRBJ2-1; the D gene is possibly TRBD2 (6 bases). This CDR3 contains 13 residues. With 5 bases removed from V and 9 bases from J, the gap between germline ends came to 14 bases. Germline V lookup: CDR1 MDHEN, CDR2 SYDVKM.

V is TRBV4-3 and J is TRBJ2-3, with TRBD2 matching over 13 bases. J lost 8 bases, V lost 4 bases, and 15 bases had no gene match. CDR3 length: 18 amino acids. Per germline, CDR1 LGHNA and CDR2 YSLEER. The CDR3 loop is CASSRTLTSGGTLGTQYF. Here the CDR3 DNA reads TGCGCCAGCAGCCGTACCCTGACTAGCGGGGGGACTCTTGGTACGCAGTATTTT.

This clone showed up just a few times. CDR3 sequence (DNA): TGTGCCAGCAGCGTAGTGGCTAGCGGCGAGCAGTACTTC. As protein: CASSVVASGEQYF. The genes are TRBV9 and TRBJ2-7; 7 bases map to TRBD2. CDR1 is SGDLS and CDR2 is YYNGEE in the germline V gene. The CDR3 covers 13 residues. V lost 0 bases, J lost 6 bases, and 3 bases stayed unmatched. Full variable domain (rest looked up from reference TRBV9 and TRBJ2-7): DSGVTQTPKHLITATGQRVTLRCSPRSGDLSVYWYQQSLDQGLQFLIQYYNGEERAKGNILERFSAQQFPDLHSELNLSSLELGDSALYFCASSVVASGEQYFGPGTRLTVT.

The CDR3 nucleotides read TGTGCCAGCAGTTTCGCTCAGCGGGGGGACAATGAGCAGTTCTTC. Protein product: CASSFAQRGDNEQFF. V usage is TRBV7-9 and J usage is TRBJ2-1; 9 bases map to TRBD2. The CDR3 is made up of 15 amino acids. With V trimmed by 6 bases and J by 5 bases, 8 bases remained unmatched. The germline V gene has CDR1 SEHNR and CDR2 FQNEAQ (reference sequence).

Details on this clone: Compared with germline, one end of the junction differs, possibly owing to a read error. The chain is built from TRBV7-8 and TRBJ2-7; 8 nucleotides agree with TRBD1. CDR3 length: 14 residues. Per the germline V gene, CDR1 is SGHVS and CDR2 is FQNEAQ. The CDR3 DNA reads TGTGCCAGCAGCCCCCGGGACAGGACACTTACGTTGGACTTC. This encodes CASSPRDRTLTLDF.

This clone turned up a few times. The genes are TRBV13 and TRBJ1-2; TRBD1 might be the D (6 bases). With 5 bases removed from V and 3 bases from J, the gap between germline ends came to 25 bases. CDR3 length: 18 residues. Germline V gene sequence: CDR1 PRHDT, CDR2 FYEKMQ (reference sequence). The CDR3 DNA is TGTGCCAGCAGCGCGTGGGACACGCAAGGCTTTGGATACTATGGCTACACCTTC. Its translation: CASSAWDTQGFGYYGYTF.

The rearrangement joins TRBV18 to TRBJ2-2, with D unclear. CDR1 and CDR2 from the germline V gene are KGHSH and LQKENI. The CDR3 consists of 16 residues. Trimming shortened V by 6 bases and J by 1 base, and 15 bases separated the two germline ends. The chain's CDR3 is CASSPPGGQNTGELFF. DNA for the CDR3: TGTGCCAGCTCCCCCCCTGGCGGTCAGAACACCGGGGAGCTGTTTTTT.

The genes are TRBV6-5 and TRBJ2-2, with TRBD1 matching over 9 bases. The germline gives CDR1 MNHEY, CDR2 SVGAGI. J lost 6 bases, V lost 1 base, and 3 bases had no gene match. CDR3 length equals 15 residues. The CDR3 nucleotides are TGTGCCAGCAGTTACTGGGGACAGGGATCCGGGGAGCTGTTTTTT. Its protein is CASSYWGQGSGELFF.

The chain uses TRBV6-6 and TRBJ2-3, with D unresolved. V gave up 5 bases and J gave up 5 bases, with 17 bases separating them. The CDR3 is made up of 15 amino acids. In germline, CDR1 is MNHNY, CDR2 SVGAGI (reference sequence). The CDR3 DNA follows: TGTGCCAGCAGTGACCACAGAATTCGCATAGATACGCAGTATTTT. This codes for CASSDHRIRIDTQYF.

The chain recombines TRBV28 with TRBJ2-7, with 7 bases lining up with TRBD1. The V gene end was trimmed by 7 bases and the J gene end by 1 base; junction bases not matched to a gene: 7. The germline V gene has CDR1 MDHEN and CDR2 SYDVKM. The CDR3 runs to 14 residues. As DNA, the CDR3 is TGTGCCAGCACGGGACAGCCAAAATCCTACGAGCAGTACTTC. Protein sequence: CASTGQPKSYEQYF.

The chain employs TRBV14 and TRBJ1-2, with D perhaps TRBD1 (6 bases). Germline V gives CDR1 SGHDN, CDR2 FVKESK. CDR3 length: 15 residues. Between the trimmed V and J ends, which lost 4 bases and 7 bases, there was a span of 19 bases. The CDR3 loop reads CASSPRMTGTGGYTF. The CDR3 nucleotides are TGTGCCAGCAGCCCACGAATGACAGGCACGGGTGGCTACACCTTC. The whole variable domain, filled in from reference TRBV14 and TRBJ1-2, reads EAGVTQFPSHSVIEKGQTVTLRCDPISGHDNLYWYRRVMGKEIKFLLHFVKESKQDESGMPNNRFLAERTGGTYSTLKVQPAELEDSGVYFCASSPRMTGTGGYTFGSGTRLTVV.

This clone was counted a single time. The chain employs TRBV7-9 and TRBJ2-1; perhaps TRBD2 as D (5 bases). This CDR3 region has 13 residues. Germline V gene lookup returns CDR1 SEHNR and CDR2 FQNEAQ (reference sequence). Between the trimmed V and J ends, which lost 2 bases and 6 bases, there was a span of 8 bases. CDR3 nucleotides: TGTGCCAGCAGCTTAAGTGCGGGCAATGAGCAGTTCTTC. Encoded protein: CASSLSAGNEQFF.

This clone was found once. The chain employs TRBV4-2 and TRBJ1-4; 7 bases fit TRBD1. The CDR3 has 17 residues. Germline CDR1 LGHNA, CDR2 YNFKEQ. V shed 1 base, J shed 0 bases, and the junction held 5 bases outside the gene matches. The CDR3 nucleotides read TGTGCCAGCAGCCAAGTGGGGACAGACACAACTAATGAAAAACTGTTTTTT. Translation: CASSQVGTDTTNEKLFF.

V usage is TRBV2 and J usage is TRBJ2-1; 12 bases are shared with TRBD2. Looked up from germline, CDR1 is SNHLY and CDR2 is FYNNEI. The CDR3 runs 15 residues. V shed 8 bases, J shed 2 bases, and the junction held 4 bases outside the gene matches. Here the CDR3 reads CASQRLAGAYNEQFF. DNA of the CDR3: TGTGCCAGCCAAAGACTAGCGGGGGCCTACAATGAGCAGTTCTTC.